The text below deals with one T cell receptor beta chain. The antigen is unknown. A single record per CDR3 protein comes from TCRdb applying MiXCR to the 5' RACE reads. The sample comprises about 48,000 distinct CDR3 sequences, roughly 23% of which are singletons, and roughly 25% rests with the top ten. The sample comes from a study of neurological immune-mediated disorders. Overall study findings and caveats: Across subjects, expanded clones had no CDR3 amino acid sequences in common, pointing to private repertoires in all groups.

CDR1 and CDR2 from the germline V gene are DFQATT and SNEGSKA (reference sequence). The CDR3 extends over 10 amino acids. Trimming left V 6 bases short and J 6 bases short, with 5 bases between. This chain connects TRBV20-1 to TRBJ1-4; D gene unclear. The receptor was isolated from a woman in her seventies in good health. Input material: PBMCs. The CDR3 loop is CSAYDEKLFF. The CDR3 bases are TGCAGTGCCTACGATGAAAAACTGTTTTTT.